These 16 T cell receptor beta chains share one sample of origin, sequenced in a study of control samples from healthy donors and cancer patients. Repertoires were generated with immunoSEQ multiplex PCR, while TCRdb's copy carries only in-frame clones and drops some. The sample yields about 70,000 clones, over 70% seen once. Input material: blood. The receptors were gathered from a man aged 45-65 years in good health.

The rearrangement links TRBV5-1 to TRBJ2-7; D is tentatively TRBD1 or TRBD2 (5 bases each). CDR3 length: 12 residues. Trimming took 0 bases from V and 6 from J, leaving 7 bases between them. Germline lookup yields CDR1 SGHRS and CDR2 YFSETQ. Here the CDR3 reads CASSLAGTEQYF. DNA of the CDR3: TGCGCCAGCAGCTTGGCAGGGACCGAGCAGTACTTC.

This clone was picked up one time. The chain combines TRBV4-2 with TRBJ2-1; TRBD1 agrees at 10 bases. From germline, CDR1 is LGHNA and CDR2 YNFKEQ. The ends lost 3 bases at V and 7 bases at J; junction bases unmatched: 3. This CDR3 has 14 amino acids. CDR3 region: CASSHPGQGNEQFF. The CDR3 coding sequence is TGTGCCAGCAGCCACCCGGGACAGGGGAATGAGCAGTTCTTC.

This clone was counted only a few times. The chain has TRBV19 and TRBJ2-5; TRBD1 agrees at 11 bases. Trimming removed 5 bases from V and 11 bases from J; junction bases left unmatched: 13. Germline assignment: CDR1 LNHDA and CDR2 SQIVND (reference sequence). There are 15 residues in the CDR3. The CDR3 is CASSVSRSGTGGQYF. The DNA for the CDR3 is TGTGCCAGTAGTGTTTCCCGATCCGGGACAGGGGGTCAGTACTTC.

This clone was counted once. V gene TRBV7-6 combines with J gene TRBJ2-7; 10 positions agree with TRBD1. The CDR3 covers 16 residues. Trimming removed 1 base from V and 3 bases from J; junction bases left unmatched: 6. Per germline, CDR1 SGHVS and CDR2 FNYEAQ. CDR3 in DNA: TGTGCCAGCAGCTTAGTAGCAGGACAGGGGGACTACGAGCAGTACTTC. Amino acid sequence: CASSLVAGQGDYEQYF.

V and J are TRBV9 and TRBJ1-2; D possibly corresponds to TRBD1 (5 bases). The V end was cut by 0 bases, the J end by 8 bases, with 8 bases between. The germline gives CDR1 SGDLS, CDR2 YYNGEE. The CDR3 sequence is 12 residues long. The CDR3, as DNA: TGTGCCAGCAGCGTAGATCGGGGGGGCTACACCTTC. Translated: CASSVDRGGYTF.

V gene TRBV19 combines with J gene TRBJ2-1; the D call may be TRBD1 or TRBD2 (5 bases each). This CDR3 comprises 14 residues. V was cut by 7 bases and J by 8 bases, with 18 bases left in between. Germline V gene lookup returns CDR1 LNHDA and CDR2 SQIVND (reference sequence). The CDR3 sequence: CASTLPGSTYEQFF. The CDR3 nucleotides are TGTGCCAGTACGCTCCCAGGGAGCACATATGAGCAGTTCTTC.

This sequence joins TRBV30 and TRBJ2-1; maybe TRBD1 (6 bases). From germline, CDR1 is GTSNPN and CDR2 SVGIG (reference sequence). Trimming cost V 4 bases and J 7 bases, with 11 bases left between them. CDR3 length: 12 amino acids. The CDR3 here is CAWKDSRNEQFF. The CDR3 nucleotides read TGTGCCTGGAAGGACAGTAGGAATGAGCAGTTCTTC. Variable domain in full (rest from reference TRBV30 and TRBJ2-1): SQTIHQWPATLVQPVGSPLSLECTVEGTSNPNLYWYRQAAGRGLQLLFYSVGIGQISSEVPQNLSASRPQDRQFILSSKKLLLSDSGFYLCAWKDSRNEQFFGPGTRLTVL.

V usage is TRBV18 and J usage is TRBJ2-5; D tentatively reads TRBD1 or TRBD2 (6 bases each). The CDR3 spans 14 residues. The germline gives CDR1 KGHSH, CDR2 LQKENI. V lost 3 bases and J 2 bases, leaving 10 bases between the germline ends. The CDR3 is CASSPRDIQETQYF. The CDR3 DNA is TGTGCCAGCTCACCGCGGGACATACAAGAGACCCAGTACTTC.

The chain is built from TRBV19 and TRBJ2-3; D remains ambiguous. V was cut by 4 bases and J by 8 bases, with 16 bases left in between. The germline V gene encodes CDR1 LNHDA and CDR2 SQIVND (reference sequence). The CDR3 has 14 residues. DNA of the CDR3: TGTGCCAGTAGTACACAAGGCGGTCCGGGTACGCAGTATTTT. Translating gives CASSTQGGPGTQYF.

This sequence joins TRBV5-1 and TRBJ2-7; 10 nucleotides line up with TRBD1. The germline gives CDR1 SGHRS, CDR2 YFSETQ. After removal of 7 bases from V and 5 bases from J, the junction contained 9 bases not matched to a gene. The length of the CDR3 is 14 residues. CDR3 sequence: CASARQGAGHEQYF. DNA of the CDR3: TGCGCCAGCGCCAGACAGGGGGCTGGTCACGAGCAGTACTTC.

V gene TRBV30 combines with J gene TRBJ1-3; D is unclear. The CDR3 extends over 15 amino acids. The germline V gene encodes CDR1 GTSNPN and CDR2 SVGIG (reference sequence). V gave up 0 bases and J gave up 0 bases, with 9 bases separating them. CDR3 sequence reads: CAWSVRRGSGNTIYF. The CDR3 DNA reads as TGTGCCTGGAGTGTACGGCGAGGCTCTGGAAACACCATATATTTT.

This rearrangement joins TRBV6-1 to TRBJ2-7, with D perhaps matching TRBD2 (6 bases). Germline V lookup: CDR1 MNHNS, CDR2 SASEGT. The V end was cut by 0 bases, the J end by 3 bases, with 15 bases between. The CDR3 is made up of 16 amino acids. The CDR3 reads CASSEALGDSSYEQYF. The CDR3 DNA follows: TGTGCCAGCAGTGAAGCGCTGGGGGACTCGAGCTACGAGCAGTACTTC.

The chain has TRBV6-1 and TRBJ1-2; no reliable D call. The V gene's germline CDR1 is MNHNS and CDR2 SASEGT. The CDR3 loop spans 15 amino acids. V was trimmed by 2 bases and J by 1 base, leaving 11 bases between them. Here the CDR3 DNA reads TGTGCCAGCAGTGAATGGGCAGCCTTTAACTATGGCTACACCTTC. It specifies CASSEWAAFNYGYTF.

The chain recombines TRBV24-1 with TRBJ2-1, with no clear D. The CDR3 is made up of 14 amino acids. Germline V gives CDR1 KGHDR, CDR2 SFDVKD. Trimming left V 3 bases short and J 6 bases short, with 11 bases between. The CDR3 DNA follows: TGTGCCACCAGTGATCCGGACGGATCCAATGAGCAGTTCTTC. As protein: CATSDPDGSNEQFF.

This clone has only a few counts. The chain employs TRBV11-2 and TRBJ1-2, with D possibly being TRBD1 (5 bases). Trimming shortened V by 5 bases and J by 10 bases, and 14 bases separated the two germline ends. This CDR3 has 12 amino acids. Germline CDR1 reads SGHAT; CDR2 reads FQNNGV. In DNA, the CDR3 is TGTGCCAGCAGCAGCCGACAGTGGGACTACACCTTC. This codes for CASSSRQWDYTF.

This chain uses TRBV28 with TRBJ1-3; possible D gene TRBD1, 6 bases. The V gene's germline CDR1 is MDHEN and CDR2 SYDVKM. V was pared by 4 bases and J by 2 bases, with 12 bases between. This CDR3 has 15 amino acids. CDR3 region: CASSSGQRPGNTIYF. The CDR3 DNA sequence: TGTGCCAGCAGTTCTGGACAGCGGCCTGGAAACACCATATATTTT.